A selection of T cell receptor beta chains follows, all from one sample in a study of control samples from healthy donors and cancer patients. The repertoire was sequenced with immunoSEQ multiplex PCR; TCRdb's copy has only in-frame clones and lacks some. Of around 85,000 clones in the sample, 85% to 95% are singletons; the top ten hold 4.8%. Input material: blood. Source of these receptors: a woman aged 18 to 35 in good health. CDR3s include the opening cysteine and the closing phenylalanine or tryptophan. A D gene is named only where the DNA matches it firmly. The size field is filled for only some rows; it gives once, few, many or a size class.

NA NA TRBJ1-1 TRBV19 CASSIQPLMNTEAFF TGTGCCAGTAGTATACAGCCCTTGATGAACACTGAAGCTTTCTTT
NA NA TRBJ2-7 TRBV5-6 CASSLYGKPYEQYF TGTGCCAGCAGCTTGTACGGGAAACCCTACGAGCAGTACTTC
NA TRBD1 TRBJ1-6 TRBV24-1 CATSDGDRDSPLHF TGTGCCACCAGTGATGGGGACAGGGATTCACCCCTCCACTTT
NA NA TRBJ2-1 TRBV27 CASSFQGSIYNEQFF TGTGCCAGCAGTTTCCAGGGATCAATCTACAATGAGCAGTTCTTC
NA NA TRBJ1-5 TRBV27 CASSPASPSNQPQHF TGTGCCAGCAGTCCCGCCTCCCCCAGCAATCAGCCCCAGCATTTT
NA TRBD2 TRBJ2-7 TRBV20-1 CSASGAGLVHEQYF TGCAGTGCTAGTGGAGCGGGACTAGTCCACGAGCAGTACTTC
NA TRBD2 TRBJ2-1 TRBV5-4 CASSKGTSGNNEQFF TGTGCCAGCAGCAAAGGGACTAGCGGTAACAATGAGCAGTTCTTC
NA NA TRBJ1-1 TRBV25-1 CASKDGSEAFF TGTGCCAGCAAAGACGGGAGTGAAGCTTTCTTT
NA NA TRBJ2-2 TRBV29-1 CSVEPTVGTGELFF TGCAGCGTTGAGCCTACAGTTGGCACCGGGGAGCTGTTTTTT
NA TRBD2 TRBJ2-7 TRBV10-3 CAALGGGDSYEQYF TGTGCCGCCCTTGGCGGGGGGGACTCCTACGAGCAGTACTTC
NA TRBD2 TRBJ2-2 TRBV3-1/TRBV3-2 CASSHILAGGFTGELFF TGTGCCAGCAGCCATATACTAGCGGGAGGGTTCACCGGGGAGCTGTTTTTT
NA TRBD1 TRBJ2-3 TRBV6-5 CASLAGQGRDTQYF TGTGCCAGTCTCGCCGGACAGGGCCGAGATACGCAGTATTTT
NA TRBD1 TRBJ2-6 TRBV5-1 CASSPPVTGGVRSSGANVLTF TGCGCCAGCAGCCCGCCCGTGACAGGGGGCGTACGTTCGTCCGGGGCCAACGTCCTGACTTTC
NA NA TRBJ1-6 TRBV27 CASSSIQASPLHF TGTGCCAGCAGTTCGATCCAAGCTTCACCCCTCCACTTT
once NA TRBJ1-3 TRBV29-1 CSVRQPNSGNTIYF TGCAGCGTTAGACAGCCAAACTCTGGAAACACCATATATTTT
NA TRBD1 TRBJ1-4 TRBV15 CATSGGRGSNEKLFF TGTGCCACCAGCGGGGGCAGGGGGTCTAATGAAAAACTGTTTTTT
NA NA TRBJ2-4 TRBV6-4 CASSDSYAGLAKNIQYF TGTGCCAGCAGTGACTCGTATGCGGGACTGGCCAAAAACATTCAGTACTTC
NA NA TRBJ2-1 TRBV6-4 CASSDSGEANEQFF TGTGCCAGCAGTGACTCGGGGGAGGCAAATGAGCAGTTCTTC
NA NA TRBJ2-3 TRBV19 CASSTSLGSHTDTQYF TGTGCCAGTAGCACTAGTTTGGGATCCCACACAGATACGCAGTATTTT
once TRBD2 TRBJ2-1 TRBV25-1 CASSPAGGINEQFF TGTGCCAGCAGCCCAGCGGGAGGCATCAATGAGCAGTTCTTC
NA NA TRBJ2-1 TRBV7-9 CASSLVGKGNEQFF TGTGCCAGCAGCTTAGTCGGGAAGGGGAATGAGCAGTTCTTC
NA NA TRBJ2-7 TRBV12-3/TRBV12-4 CASRMGGVYEQYF TGTGCCAGCAGGATGGGCGGGGTGTACGAGCAGTACTTC
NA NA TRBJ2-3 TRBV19 CASSIGLGLDTQYF TGTGCCAGTAGTATAGGGCTAGGTCTCGATACGCAGTATTTT
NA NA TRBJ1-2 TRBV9 CASGGAKTAFYGYTF TGTGCCAGCGGGGGGGCCAAGACAGCCTTCTATGGCTACACCTTC
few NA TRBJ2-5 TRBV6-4 CASRTAQETQYF TGTGCCAGCCGGACGGCCCAAGAGACCCAGTACTTC
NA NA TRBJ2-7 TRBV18 CASSPGYEQYF TGTGCCAGCTCTCCGGGGTACGAGCAGTACTTC
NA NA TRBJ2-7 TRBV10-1 CASSESGTTYEQYF TGCGCCAGCAGTGAGTCCGGGACAACCTACGAGCAGTACTTC
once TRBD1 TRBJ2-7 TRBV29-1 CSVVGQGGLTEQYF TGCAGCGTTGTAGGACAGGGTGGTCTTACCGAGCAGTACTTC
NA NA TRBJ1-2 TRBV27 CASSLRGPQYGYTF TGTGCCAGCAGTTTAAGGGGCCCCCAATATGGCTACACCTTC
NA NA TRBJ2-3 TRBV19 CASSDLQGDTQYF TGTGCCAGTAGTGATCTCCAGGGAGATACGCAGTATTTT
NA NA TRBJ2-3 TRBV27 CASSSGHPGLPSTDTQYF TGTGCCAGCAGTTCGGGACACCCGGGACTACCCAGCACAGATACGCAGTATTTT
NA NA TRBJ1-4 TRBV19 CASSMTAQNEKLFF TGTGCCAGTAGTATGACAGCTCAAAATGAAAAACTGTTTTTT
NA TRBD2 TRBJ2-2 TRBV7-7 CASSPPLWEGRTGELFF TGTGCCAGCAGCCCCCCCTTGTGGGAGGGAAGGACCGGGGAGCTGTTTTTT
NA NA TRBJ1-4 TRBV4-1 CASSITGTTNEKLFF TGCGCCAGCAGCATAACAGGGACAACTAATGAAAAACTGTTTTTT
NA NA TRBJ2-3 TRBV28 CASSLDRPTDTQYF TGTGCCAGCAGTCTAGACAGGCCAACAGATACGCAGTATTTT
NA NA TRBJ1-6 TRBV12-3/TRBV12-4 CASSLGSESPLHF TGTGCCAGCAGTTTAGGGAGTGAGTCACCCCTCCACTTT
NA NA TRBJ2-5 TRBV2 CASSDPRADKKTQYF TGTGCCAGCAGTGATCCTCGGGCCGACAAGAAGACCCAGTACTTC
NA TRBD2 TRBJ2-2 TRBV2 CASRKTSGETGELFF TGTGCCAGCAGGAAGACTAGCGGGGAGACCGGGGAGCTGTTTTTT
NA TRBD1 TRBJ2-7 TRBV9 CASSVAGTGDYEQYF TGTGCCAGCAGCGTAGCCGGGACAGGAGACTACGAGCAGTACTTC
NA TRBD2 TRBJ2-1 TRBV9 CASSLGRASGLFEQFF TGTGCCAGCAGCTTAGGGAGGGCTAGCGGGTTGTTTGAGCAGTTCTTC
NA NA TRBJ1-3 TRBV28 CASRTGNTIYF TGTGCCAGCAGGACTGGAAACACCATATATTTT
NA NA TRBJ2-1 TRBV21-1 CASSTLSGTSYNEQFF TGTGCCAGCAGCACCCTTAGCGGGACTTCATACAATGAGCAGTTCTTC
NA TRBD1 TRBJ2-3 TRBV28 CASSHGQGSTDTQYF TGTGCCAGCAGTCATGGACAGGGTAGCACAGATACGCAGTATTTT
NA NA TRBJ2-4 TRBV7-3 CASSSTPRDIQYF TGTGCCAGCAGCTCCACCCCTCGGGACATTCAGTACTTC
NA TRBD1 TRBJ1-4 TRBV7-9 CASSLARQGSEKLFF TGTGCCAGCAGCTTAGCGCGACAGGGGAGCGAAAAACTGTTTTTT
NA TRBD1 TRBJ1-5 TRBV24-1 CATSDRQGFQPQHF TGTGCCACCAGTGACCGACAGGGATTTCAGCCCCAGCATTTT
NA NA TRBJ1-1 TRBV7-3 CASSLMFMTAFKNTEAFF TGTGCCAGCAGCTTAATGTTCATGACAGCATTTAAGAACACTGAAGCTTTCTTT
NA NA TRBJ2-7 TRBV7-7 CASSGQRTPESYEQYF TGTGCTAGCAGCGGGCAACGGACGCCCGAATCCTACGAGCAGTACTTC
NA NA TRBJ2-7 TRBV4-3 CASSQAVNYEQYF TGCGCCAGCAGCCAAGCGGTGAACTACGAGCAGTACTTC
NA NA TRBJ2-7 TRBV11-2 CASSHGGGSYEQYF TGTGCCAGCAGCCACGGAGGGGGATCCTACGAGCAGTACTTC
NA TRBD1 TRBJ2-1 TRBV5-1 CASSLGYRDSNEQFF TGCGCCAGCAGCTTAGGTTACAGGGACAGCAATGAGCAGTTCTTC
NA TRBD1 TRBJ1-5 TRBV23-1 CASSQKTGGGNQPQHF TGCGCCAGCAGTCAAAAAACAGGGGGCGGCAATCAGCCCCAGCATTTT
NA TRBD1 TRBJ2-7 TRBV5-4 CASSSGTDLYEQYF TGTGCCAGCAGCTCCGGGACAGATCTATACGAGCAGTACTTC
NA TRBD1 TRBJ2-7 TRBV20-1 CSASYGQGATYEQYF TGCAGTGCTAGTTACGGACAGGGAGCTACCTACGAGCAGTACTTC
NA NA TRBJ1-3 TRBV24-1 CATSGVNSGNTIYF TGTGCCACCAGTGGAGTAAACTCTGGAAACACCATATATTTT
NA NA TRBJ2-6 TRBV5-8 CASSLGRAPGSGANVLTF TGTGCCAGCAGCTTGGGGAGGGCGCCGGGGTCTGGGGCCAACGTCCTGACTTTC
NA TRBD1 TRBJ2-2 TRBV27 CASRQTGGFYTGELFF TGTGCCAGCAGACAGACAGGGGGCTTCTACACCGGGGAGCTGTTTTTT